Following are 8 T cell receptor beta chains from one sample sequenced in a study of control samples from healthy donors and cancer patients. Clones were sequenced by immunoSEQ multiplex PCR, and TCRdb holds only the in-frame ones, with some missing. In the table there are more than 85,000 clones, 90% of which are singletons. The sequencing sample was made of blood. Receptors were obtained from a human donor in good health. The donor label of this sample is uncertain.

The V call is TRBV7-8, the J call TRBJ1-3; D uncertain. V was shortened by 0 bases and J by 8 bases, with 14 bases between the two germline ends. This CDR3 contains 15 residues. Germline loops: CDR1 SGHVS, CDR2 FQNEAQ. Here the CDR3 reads CASSLALTAGDTIYF. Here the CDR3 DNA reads TGTGCCAGCAGCTTAGCGCTAACGGCTGGTGACACCATATATTTT.

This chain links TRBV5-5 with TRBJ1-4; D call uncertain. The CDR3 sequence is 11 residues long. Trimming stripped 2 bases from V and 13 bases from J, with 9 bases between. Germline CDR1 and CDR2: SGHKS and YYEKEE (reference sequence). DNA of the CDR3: TGTGCCAGCAGCTTCGGCCCTGGACTGTTTTTT. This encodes CASSFGPGLFF.

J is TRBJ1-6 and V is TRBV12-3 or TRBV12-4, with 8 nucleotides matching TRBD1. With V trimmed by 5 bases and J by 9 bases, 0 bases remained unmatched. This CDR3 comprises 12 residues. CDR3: CASSDRGSPLHF. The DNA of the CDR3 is TGTGCCAGCAGTGACAGGGGTTCACCCCTCCACTTT.

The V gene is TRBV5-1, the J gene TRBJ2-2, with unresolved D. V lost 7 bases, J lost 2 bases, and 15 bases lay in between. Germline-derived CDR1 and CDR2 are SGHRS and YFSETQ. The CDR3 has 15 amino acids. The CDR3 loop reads CASGPSIANTGELFF. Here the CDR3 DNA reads TGCGCCAGCGGACCGTCGATAGCAAACACCGGGGAGCTGTTTTTT.

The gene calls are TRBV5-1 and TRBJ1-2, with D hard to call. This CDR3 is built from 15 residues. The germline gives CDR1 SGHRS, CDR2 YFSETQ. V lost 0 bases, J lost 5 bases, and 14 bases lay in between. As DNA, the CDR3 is TGCGCCAGCAGCTTGGGAGAGGTGACGGCGTATGGCTACACCTTC. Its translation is CASSLGEVTAYGYTF.

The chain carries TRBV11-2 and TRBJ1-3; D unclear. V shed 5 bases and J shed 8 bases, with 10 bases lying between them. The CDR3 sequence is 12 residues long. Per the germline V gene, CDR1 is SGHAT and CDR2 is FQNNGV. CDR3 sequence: CASSPTGDTIYF. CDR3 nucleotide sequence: TGTGCCAGCAGCCCCACCGGCGACACCATATATTTT.

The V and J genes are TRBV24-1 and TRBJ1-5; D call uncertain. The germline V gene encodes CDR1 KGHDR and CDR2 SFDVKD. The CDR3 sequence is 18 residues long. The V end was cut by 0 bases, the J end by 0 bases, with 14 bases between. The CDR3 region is CATSDLEVTPYSNQPQHF. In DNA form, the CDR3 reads TGTGCCACCAGTGATTTGGAGGTCACACCTTATAGCAATCAGCCCCAGCATTTT.

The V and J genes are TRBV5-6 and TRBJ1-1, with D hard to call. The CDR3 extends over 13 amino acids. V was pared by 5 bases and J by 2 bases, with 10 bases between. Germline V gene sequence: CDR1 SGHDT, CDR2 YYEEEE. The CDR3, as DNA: TGTGCCAGCAGGCCCACCCATAACACTGAAGCTTTCTTT. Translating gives CASRPTHNTEAFF.